Shown below are 11 T cell receptor beta chains from a single sample sequenced in a study of T cells in Graves' hyperthyroidism and ophthalmopathy. Researchers took RNA transcripts and amplified the TCR beta CDR3 regions from them. A first-round RT-PCR of the TCR CDR3 used the HTBI primer set. Using its own MiXCR run on the multiplex PCR reads, TCRdb lists one record per CDR3 protein. The sample lists 350,000 to 400,000 distinct CDR3 sequences, 15% occurring once. The sequencing input was blood. The receptors were gathered from a woman younger than 45 with Graves' hyperthyroidism.

This clonotype appeared many times. The V call is TRBV27, the J call TRBJ2-7; D unclear. Trimming cost V 6 bases and J 3 bases, with 18 bases left between them. The germline gives CDR1 MNHEY, CDR2 SMNVEV (reference sequence). CDR3 length: 15 residues. CDR3 in amino acids: CASSSVGWSNYEQYF. As DNA, the CDR3 is TGTGCCAGCAGCTCAGTCGGGTGGTCCAACTACGAGCAGTACTTC.

Comment on this clonotype: This clone may be a read error of a much larger clone one base away. The rearrangement uses TRBV29-1 and TRBJ2-3; TRBD2 agrees at 7 bases. Germline V gene sequence: CDR1 SQVTM, CDR2 ANQGSEA. The trim removed 5 bases at V and 0 bases at J, leaving 5 bases unmatched. The CDR3 has 14 residues. The CDR3 coding sequence is TGCAGCGTTCGTACTAGCGAGAGCACAGATACGCAGTATTTT. It specifies CSVRTSESTDTQYF.

This clonotype was counted once. V is TRBV19 and J is TRBJ1-1; D is undetermined. In germline, CDR1 is LNHDA, CDR2 SQIVND (reference sequence). With 0 bases removed from V and 7 bases from J, the gap between germline ends came to 9 bases. This CDR3 contains 13 residues. CDR3 bases: TGTGCCAGTAGTATAGATTTCGCAGGTGAAGCTTTCTTT. Residues: CASSIDFAGEAFF.

The table lists this clonotype with many counts. The chain employs TRBV20-1 and TRBJ2-7, with 11 bases aligning to TRBD2. Germline lookup yields CDR1 DFQATT and CDR2 SNEGSKA (reference sequence). The CDR3 runs to 14 residues. Losses at the gene ends were 5 bases for V and 6 bases for J; bases not matched to a gene: 9. In DNA, the CDR3 is TGCAGTGCTGGGATAGCGGGAGGGCCCCCCGAGCAGTACTTC. This codes for CSAGIAGGPPEQYF.

In this sample, this clonotype turned up many times. The gene calls are TRBV27 and TRBJ2-7; D might be TRBD2 (6 bases). Trimming pared 5 bases from V and 0 bases from J, leaving 23 bases between. The CDR3 is 18 amino acids. Per the germline V gene, CDR1 is MNHEY and CDR2 is SMNVEV (reference sequence). DNA for the CDR3: TGTGCCAGCAGTAAAAGCCCCCGGGACTTCTCCGTCTCCTACGAGCAGTACTTC. Amino acids: CASSKSPRDFSVSYEQYF.

In its sample, this clonotype was seen a few times. The V call is TRBV14, the J call TRBJ1-1; TRBD1 agrees at 11 bases. The CDR3 has 16 residues. V dropped 3 bases and J dropped 5; count of bases not matched to a gene: 8. The germline V gene has CDR1 SGHDN and CDR2 FVKESK. CDR3 sequence (DNA): TGTGCCAGCAGCCATCCTGTGGACAGGGGGCTTACTGAAGCTTTCTTT. Translation gives CASSHPVDRGLTEAFF.

The chain recombines TRBV19 with TRBJ1-2; D gene ambiguous. Per the germline V gene, CDR1 is LNHDA and CDR2 is SQIVND (reference sequence). The CDR3 length is 13 residues. Trimming pared 9 bases from V and 2 bases from J, leaving 13 bases between. CDR3 DNA sequence: TGTGCCAGCGAGGAAGGGCAGAACTATGGCTACACCTTC. Its translation is CASEEGQNYGYTF.

This clonotype was counted between two and nine times. The rearrangement joins TRBV20-1 to TRBJ2-2; 9 nucleotides agree with TRBD2. Germline assignment: CDR1 DFQATT and CDR2 SNEGSKA (reference sequence). The CDR3 extends over 17 amino acids. Trimming at V came to 0 bases and at J to 5 bases, leaving 10 bases not matched to a gene. CDR3: CSARDRLAGAGTGELFF. As DNA, the CDR3 is TGCAGTGCTAGAGATCGGTTAGCGGGAGCAGGTACCGGGGAGCTGTTTTTT.

This clonotype has more than one count but fewer than ten. This chain connects TRBV12-3 or TRBV12-4 to TRBJ1-4; D unresolved. Trimming took off 4 bases at V and 7 bases at J, with 10 bases between the two ends. This CDR3 is 13 amino acids long. This CDR3 reads CASSYGRGEKLFF. CDR3 DNA sequence: TGTGCCAGCAGTTACGGACGAGGTGAAAAACTGTTTTTT.

This clonotype has more than one count but fewer than ten. V gene TRBV20-1 combines with J gene TRBJ1-5; D is possibly TRBD1 (5 bases). Germline V gene sequence: CDR1 DFQATT, CDR2 SNEGSKA (reference sequence). Trimming removed 6 bases from V and 7 bases from J, with 19 bases in between. The CDR3 spans 14 residues. In nucleotides, the CDR3 is TGCAGTGCGTATCCCCCCGGGGGACGACAGCCCCAGCATTTT. As protein: CSAYPPGGRQPQHF.

This clonotype was picked up a small number of times. V is TRBV5-6 and J is TRBJ2-4; 9 bases map to TRBD2. Per germline, CDR1 SGHDT and CDR2 YYEEEE. The J segment lost 0 bases and the V segment lost 0 bases, leaving 13 bases of the junction unmatched. The CDR3 totals 20 residues. The CDR3 DNA reads TGTGCCAGCAGCTTGGGCCCCCTAGCGGGGAGAGGGCTAGCCAAAAACATTCAGTACTTC. This codes for CASSLGPLAGRGLAKNIQYF.